This section outlines one T cell receptor beta chain sequence together with its context. The source of the sample is a study of blood T cell repertoires in COVID-19. Study-level information: Acute and convalescent COVID-19 samples came from the United States, Italy and Spain. T cells, B-cell-depleted T cells, or PBMCs supplied cDNA or gDNA.

Seattle's enrolled individuals joined amid active infection and were then monitored longitudinally. Germline V gives CDR1 LGHDT, CDR2 YNNKEL (reference sequence). The CDR3 has 13 residues. V was pared by 5 bases and J by 6 bases, with 14 bases between. As originally analysed: Cell counts per sample came from amplifying reference gene primers. Sequencing used immunoSEQ multiplex PCR; TCRdb keeps in-frame clones, though not all of them. V and J calls plus clone size are reproduced from that table; the DNA served to infer D and trimming. The table lists roughly 200,000 clones, 70% to 80% of them singletons, with around 5.4% in the top ten.

The chain recombines TRBV3-1 (or the pseudogene TRBV3-2) with TRBJ2-7; D perhaps matches TRBD1 (5 bases). The sequenced sample consisted of peripheral blood. The sequence was collected from a woman aged 35 to 49 with COVID-19, enrolled during active disease. The DNA for the CDR3 is TGTGCCAGCAGCGAGTCAGGGCGCGGCGAGCAGTACTTC. It specifies CASSESGRGEQYF.